This T cell receptor (beta chain) was documented in a study of T cells in localized non-small cell lung cancer (dated by TCRdb to between 2020 and 2021). With respect to the entire study: Comparing tumors with uninvolved tumor-adjacent lungs, the study looked at the T cell repertoires of a few hundred patients with early-stage NSCLC. The mean age of the NSCLC patients was roughly 63 years, with 130 or so men and approximately 100 women. The cohort was made up of around 250 treatment-naive NSCLC patients whose localized lung tumors had been resected. Results the study describes overall, beyond this receptor: Because the study design was exploratory, TCR variables were selected using unadjusted p-values without false-discovery rate correction. Because multi-region tumor sequencing was not performed, intratumor heterogeneity could not be ruled out. Uninvolved tumor-adjacent lung showed the highest T cell clonality, higher than tumor, which suggests more focused antigenic responses in the uninvolved tumor-adjacent lung. A median of around 50 of the top 100 tumor clones were detected in paired uninvolved adjacent lung, and 28 of these tumor clones were also found among the top 100 clones of the paired uninvolved adjacent lung. Longer overall survival was associated with higher blood T cell density, whereas shorter survival was associated with higher adjacent-lung clonality.

The immunoSEQ Assay was used to sequence TCR beta CDR3 regions from DNA. Per the source publication's procedure: T cell density was computed as TCR beta template counts normalized to usable DNA estimated by amplifying housekeeping genes. Richness was estimated with the preseqR package, extrapolating to 400,000 templates for PBMC samples and 120,000 templates for tissue samples. Clonality was taken to be one minus Pielou's evenness. To identify tissue-enriched TCRs, differential abundance testing was run on productive amino-acid clonotypes with a minimum total count of 5 and an alpha of 0.1. The Jaccard Index and the Morisita Overlap Index were used to measure repertoire overlap between compartments. GLIPH grouped TCR beta CDR3s together with public tetramer-defined viral CDR3s, and a viral motif had to include at least three viral sequences and also show V-gene enrichment. In its TCRdb copy, this immuneACCESS table keeps in-frame sequences only and misses some clones. Where compared with another copy, unresolved V genes explain less than half of these, and the others have no known cause. The DNA gave D and trimming, while V, J and clone size come from that table. Across this sample there are about 41,000 clones, with more than 85% seen only once. Roughly 6.9% of the sample goes to the ten largest clones.

At diagnosis, peripheral blood, uninvolved tumor-adjacent lung and tumor were collected and were preserved as a mix of fresh-frozen and FFPE material. For TCR repertoire profiling, blood samples were analyzed as peripheral blood mononuclear cells. To note about this clone: This receptor's antigen is unknown. No much larger clonotype is one base removed from it; base qualities were not supplied.

Inclusive of the bounding cysteine and phenylalanine, the CDR3 is 14 residues long. Kept here is only the CDR3 DNA, which spans 42 bases and is read in frame from base 1. CDR1 is given as PRHDT and CDR2 as FYEKMQ, both from the germline V gene (reference sequence). V gives up 3 bases and J gives up 11 bases, and the segment between their germline ends measures 16 bases. Sequenced material: peripheral blood, taken before any cancer treatment. The TCR originated in a woman aged 18-50 years with stage III lung adenocarcinoma. The chain links TRBV13 with TRBJ2-2, and perhaps TRBD1 as D gene, on 7 matching bases. The DNA reads TGTGCCAGCAGCTTGGAGGGGGCGCCGACCGAGCTGTTTTTT. The resulting protein is CASSLEGAPTELFF.